This T cell receptor (beta chain) emerged from a study of monozygotic twins with inflammatory bowel disease. Findings and caveats of the study: Repertoire likeness was no different across concordant and discordant twins, perhaps owing to restricted power. IBD patients, compared with healthy twins, shared fewer clonotypes with others (especially with disease activity).

The CDR3 consists of 19 residues. The germline V gene encodes CDR1 DFQATT and CDR2 SNEGSKA (reference sequence). Used for each TCR library was 3,000 to 3,500 ng of total RNA. TCRdb derives one entry per CDR3 protein from the 5' RACE reads, leaving out DNA. The sample shows a few hundred thousand distinct CDR3 sequences, and 2.5% to 3% sits with its ten largest clones. For this clonotype: Its specificity is not known.

The sequenced sample consisted of blood. The clonotype was recovered from a human donor with ulcerative colitis or Crohn's disease, or a healthy co-twin of an affected twin (not recorded which). This sequence joins TRBV20-1 and TRBJ2-1; TCRdb calls TRBD1, which cannot be checked without DNA. This CDR3 is CSALLRDRTTRVLYNEQFF.